This TCR beta chain appears in the sequencing data of a study of Ad26.COV2.S vaccination and SARS-CoV-2 variants. Study-wide background: Intramuscular Ad26.COV2.S doses were given once or twice, 56 days apart. Overall study findings and caveats: Overall T cell responses may have been underestimated by the analyses of TCR breadth and depth. Reported findings describe substantial breadth in spike-specific CD8+ and CD4+ T cell responses following vaccination.

With respect to this clone: Its antigen is still unknown.

Treatment described: some 20 received Ad26.COV2.S at low or high dose, single or two shots; roughly five received placebo; per-sample allocation not given. Day 63 following the first vaccine or placebo injection was when the samples were taken. In germline, CDR1 is MNHEY, CDR2 SVGAGI. V lost 2 bases to trimming and J lost 4 bases, with 6 bases between them. The CDR3 has 13 amino acids. Some clones are missing from TCRdb's copy, which holds only in-frame ones; the method was immunoSEQ multiplex PCR. The sample has approximately 410,000 clones, 88% seen once; the top ten hold about 4%. This sequence was found in a person between 18 and 65 years old who received the Ad26.COV2.S COVID-19 vaccine or a placebo. The sequenced sample was peripheral blood, obtained in a trial of Ad26.COV2.S vaccine versus placebo. The J gene is TRBJ1-5, the V gene TRBV6-5, with no clear D. CDR3 sequence reads: CASSYGRNQPQHF. The CDR3 bases are TGTGCCAGCAGTTACGGGCGTAATCAGCCCCAGCATTTT.